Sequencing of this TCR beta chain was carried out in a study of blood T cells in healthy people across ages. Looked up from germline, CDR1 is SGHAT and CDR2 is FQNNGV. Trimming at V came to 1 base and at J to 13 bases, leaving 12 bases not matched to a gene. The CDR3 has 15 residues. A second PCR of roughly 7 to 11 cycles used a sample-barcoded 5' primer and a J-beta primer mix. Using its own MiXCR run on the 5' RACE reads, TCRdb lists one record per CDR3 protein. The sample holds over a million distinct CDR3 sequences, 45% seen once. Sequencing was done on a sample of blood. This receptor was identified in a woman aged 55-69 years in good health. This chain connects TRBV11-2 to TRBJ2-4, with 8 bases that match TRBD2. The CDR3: CASSLGGSGTLEQYF. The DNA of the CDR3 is TGTGCCAGCAGCTTAGGAGGTAGCGGGACCCTTGAGCAGTACTTC.